This T cell receptor (beta chain) was sequenced during a study of blood T cell repertoires in COVID-19. Study-wide context: Donors in the United States, Italy and Spain gave samples during acute or convalescent COVID-19. Nucleic acid was either cDNA or gDNA, and it came from T cells, B-cell-depleted T cells, or PBMCs.

CDR1 is MGHRA, CDR2 YSYEKL, per germline. V was trimmed by 1 base and J by 3 bases, leaving 10 bases between them. This CDR3 is built from 15 residues. Measured with immunoSEQ multiplex PCR; TCRdb has only the in-frame clones, and not every one. The sample has tens of thousands of clones; roughly 89% are singletons. Sequenced: peripheral blood. The receptor comes from a woman older than 75 with acute or convalescent COVID-19. V gene TRBV4-1 combines with J gene TRBJ1-5, with D perhaps TRBD1 (6 bases). The CDR3 reads CASSQGTAFNQPQHF. CDR3 bases: TGCGCCAGCAGCCAAGGGACAGCTTTCAATCAGCCCCAGCATTTT.